Listed below are T cell receptor beta chains from one sample, sequenced in a study of cytomegalovirus exposure and HLA in healthy donors. Data came from immunoSEQ multiplex PCR; TCRdb stores just in-frame clones and leaves some out. The sample yields 150,000 to 200,000 clones, about 83% seen once. Specimen: PBMCs. The receptors shown here come from a woman aged 25-40 years in good health and CMV-seronegative. Both conserved end residues are part of each CDR3. The D gene is left open where the match is weak. Clone size, where shown, is once, few, many, or a class for clones that have expanded.

TRBD1	16	.	TRBJ2-7	TRBV5-6	CASSLGTGQGAGEQYF	TGTGCCAGCAGCTTGGGAACGGGACAGGGGGCTGGCGAGCAGTACTTC
.	12	.	TRBJ2-2	TRBV18	CASSPRTGELFF	TGTGCCAGCTCACCTAGAACCGGGGAGCTGTTTTTT
TRBD1	14	.	TRBJ1-2	TRBV7-6	CASSLGQGTNGYTF	TGTGCCAGCAGCTTGGGACAGGGGACGAATGGCTACACCTTC
.	15	few	TRBJ1-6	TRBV7-8	CASSLAGGDNSPLHF	TGTGCCAGCAGCTTAGCGGGAGGGGACAATTCACCCCTCCACTTT
.	8	.	TRBJ2-7	TRBV5-5	CASPGQYF	TGTGCCAGCCCAGGGCAGTACTTC
.	15	.	TRBJ2-1	TRBV18	CASSPQDIGNNEQFF	TGTGCCAGCTCACCACAGGACATCGGAAACAATGAGCAGTTCTTC
.	14	.	TRBJ2-5	TRBV12-5	CASALGSPLETQYF	TGTGCTAGTGCCCTGGGGAGTCCCTTAGAGACCCAGTACTTC
TRBD1	14	once	TRBJ2-1	TRBV5-1	CASSAGQGPNEQFF	TGCGCCAGCAGCGCGGGACAGGGTCCGAATGAGCAGTTCTTC
TRBD2	14	.	TRBJ2-7	TRBV5-4	CASRTGLEAHEQYF	TGTGCCAGCAGAACGGGACTAGAGGCCCACGAGCAGTACTTC
TRBD1	13	.	TRBJ2-7	TRBV10-3	CAIVEGQGYEQYF	TGTGCCATCGTTGAGGGACAGGGCTACGAGCAGTACTTC
TRBD1	13	.	TRBJ1-2	TRBV27	CASSPQGYYGYTF	TGTGCCAGCAGTCCACAGGGGTACTATGGCTACACCTTC
TRBD2	17	.	TRBJ2-4	TRBV11-2	CASSLASGVGAKNIQYF	TGTGCCAGCAGCTTGGCTAGCGGGGTAGGGGCCAAAAACATTCAGTACTTC
.	13	.	TRBJ2-5	TRBV9	CASSATPGETQYF	TGTGCCAGCAGCGCAACCCCAGGGGAGACCCAGTACTTC
.	17	.	TRBJ1-1	TRBV5-1	CASHTTPVRQAYTEAFF	TGCGCCAGCCACACCACTCCGGTCCGACAGGCTTACACTGAAGCTTTCTTT
.	14	.	TRBJ1-2	TRBV6-5	CASRDGGGPYGYTF	TGTGCCAGCCGCGACGGCGGGGGACCCTATGGCTACACCTTC
TRBD1	16	.	TRBJ2-3	TRBV2	CASSDPGDRGTDTQYF	TGTGCCAGCAGTGACCCCGGGGACAGGGGGACGGATACGCAGTATTTT
TRBD2	18	once	TRBJ2-3	TRBV5-1	CASSFLGLAGNPTDTQYF	TGCGCCAGCAGCTTCCTGGGACTAGCGGGGAACCCCACAGATACGCAGTATTTT
TRBD2	16	.	TRBJ2-7	TRBV7-2	CASSLTRPGGPYEQYF	TGTGCCAGCAGCTTGACAAGGCCGGGGGGGCCCTACGAGCAGTACTTC
TRBD2	17	.	TRBJ2-1	TRBV14	CASSQDLDSGADNEQFF	TGTGCCAGCAGCCAAGATCTGGATAGCGGGGCCGACAATGAGCAGTTCTTC
.	14	.	TRBJ1-4	TRBV5-1	CASSLSPGNEKLFF	TGCGCCAGCAGCTTGTCACCGGGAAATGAAAAACTGTTTTTT
.	13	.	TRBJ1-1	TRBV27	CASSLYGNTEAFF	TGTGCCAGCAGTTTATACGGGAACACTGAAGCTTTCTTT
TRBD2	18	.	TRBJ2-7	TRBV11-2	CASRPAAWGAGGVYEQYF	TGTGCCAGCAGACCCGCGGCCTGGGGTGCGGGGGGGGTGTACGAGCAGTACTTC
TRBD1	17	.	TRBJ1-1	TRBV4-1	CASSQGPYDRGLTEAFF	TGCGCCAGCAGCCAAGGACCATACGACAGGGGGCTAACTGAAGCTTTCTTT
.	14	few	TRBJ1-2	TRBV27	CASSYQGTNYGYTF	TGTGCCAGCAGTTATCAGGGTACTAACTATGGCTACACCTTC
.	11	few	TRBJ2-1	TRBV7-9	CASSPGSEQFF	TGTGCCAGCAGTCCAGGGTCCGAGCAGTTCTTC
.	13	.	TRBJ1-2	TRBV2	CASSEETRRGYTF	TGTGCCAGCAGTGAAGAGACGCGGAGAGGCTACACCTTC
.	15	.	TRBJ1-5	TRBV19	CASSISVGSNQPQHF	TGTGCCAGTAGTATTAGCGTTGGTAGCAATCAGCCCCAGCATTTT
.	19	.	TRBJ2-5	TRBV5-6	CASSVTRLVRLEYQETQYF	TGTGCCAGCAGCGTGACTCGACTAGTCCGATTAGAGTACCAAGAGACCCAGTACTTC
.	13	.	TRBJ1-1	TRBV11-2	CASSLTLNTEAFF	TGTGCCAGCAGCCTCACTCTGAACACTGAAGCTTTCTTT
TRBD1	15	.	TRBJ1-2	TRBV4-1	CASRAATGGVDGYTF	TGCGCCAGCAGGGCCGCTACAGGGGGCGTGGATGGCTACACCTTC
TRBD2	17	.	TRBJ2-2	TRBV2	CASSEVASGGNTGELFF	TGTGCCAGCAGTGAAGTTGCTAGCGGGGGTAACACCGGGGAGCTGTTTTTT
TRBD1	15	.	TRBJ1-6	TRBV5-1	CASSLGDRDGSPLHF	TGCGCCAGCAGCTTGGGGGACAGGGACGGTTCACCCCTCCACTTT
.	14	.	TRBJ2-1	TRBV6-1	CASTLDSQYNEQFF	TGTGCCAGCACCCTGGACAGCCAGTACAATGAGCAGTTCTTC
.	11	.	TRBJ1-4	TRBV14	CASSQGARLVF	TGTGCCAGCAGCCAAGGGGCGAGATTGGTTTTT
TRBD1	13	.	TRBJ1-1	TRBV6-5	CASSRGLNTEAFF	TGTGCCAGCAGTAGGGGGCTGAACACTGAAGCTTTCTTT
.	16	once	TRBJ1-1	TRBV5-6	CASSLWISWRITEAFF	TGTGCCAGCAGCTTGTGGATATCCTGGAGGATAACTGAAGCTTTCTTT
.	14	once	TRBJ1-4	TRBV7-9	CASSFGPGDEKLFF	TGTGCCAGCAGCTTTGGGCCGGGGGATGAAAAACTGTTTTTT
.	14	.	TRBJ1-1	TRBV4-3	CASSQVHEYTEAFF	TGCGCCAGCAGCCAAGTCCACGAGTACACTGAAGCTTTCTTT
.	18	.	TRBJ1-3	TRBV10-1	CASVTGPWIHDSGNTIYF	TGCGCCAGCGTTACAGGTCCGTGGATTCATGACTCTGGAAACACCATATATTTT
TRBD1	14	.	TRBJ2-7	TRBV19	CASSPGTGPYEQYF	TGTGCCAGTTCCCCCGGGACAGGCCCCTACGAGCAGTACTTC